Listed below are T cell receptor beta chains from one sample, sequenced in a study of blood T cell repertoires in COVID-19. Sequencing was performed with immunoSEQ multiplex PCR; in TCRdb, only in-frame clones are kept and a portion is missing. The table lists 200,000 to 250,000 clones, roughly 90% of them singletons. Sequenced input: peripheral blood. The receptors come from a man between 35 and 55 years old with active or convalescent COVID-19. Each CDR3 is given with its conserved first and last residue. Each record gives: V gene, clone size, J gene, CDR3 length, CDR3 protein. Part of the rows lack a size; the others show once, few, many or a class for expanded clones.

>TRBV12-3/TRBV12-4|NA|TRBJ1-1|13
CASSPPGNTEAFF
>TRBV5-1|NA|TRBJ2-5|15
CASSYMTSGGETQYF
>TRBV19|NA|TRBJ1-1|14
CASTPQAGAAEAFF
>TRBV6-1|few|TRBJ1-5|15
CASSDTAYSNQPQHF
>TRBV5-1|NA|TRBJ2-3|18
CASSLGGQASGFTDTQYF
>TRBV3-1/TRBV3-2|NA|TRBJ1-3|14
CASMGRGKGNTIYF
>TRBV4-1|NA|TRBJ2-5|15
CASSQMVGPEETQYF
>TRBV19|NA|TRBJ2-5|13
CASSERRGETQYF
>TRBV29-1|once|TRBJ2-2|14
CSGSIAGSTGELFF
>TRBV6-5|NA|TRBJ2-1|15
CASSYSGERYNEQFF
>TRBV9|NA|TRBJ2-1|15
CASSVWGGSYNEQFF
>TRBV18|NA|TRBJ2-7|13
CASSPDSSYEQYF
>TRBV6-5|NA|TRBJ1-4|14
CASKDSPTNEKLFF
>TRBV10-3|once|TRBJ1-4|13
CAISKGTAEKLFF
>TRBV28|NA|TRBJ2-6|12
CASRQQANVLTF
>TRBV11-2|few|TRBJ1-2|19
CASSLGWDTGDPTNYGYTF